This T cell receptor (beta chain) was identified during a study of OX40 agonist ivuxolimab in advanced cancers. Study-wide context: The drug used for patients, ivuxolimab, was an agonistic anti-OX40 (CD134) antibody. Three patients got partial responses; one had hepatocellular carcinoma and two had cutaneous melanoma.

This CDR3 is 15 amino acids long. Trimming removed 6 bases from V and 5 bases from J; junction bases left unmatched: 6. CDR1 LNHDA and CDR2 SQIVND come from the germline V gene (reference sequence). Data came from immunoSEQ multiplex PCR; TCRdb stores just in-frame clones and leaves some out. Of roughly 65,000 clones detected, almost 90% appear once; the ten largest clones hold about 10%. Overall study results and limits: Expanded clones belonging to CD8+ T cells outnumbered, on average, those of CD4+.

Concerning this clone itself: Its target is not known.

The sequence was obtained from an adult with an advanced solid tumor such as melanoma, head and neck, liver or kidney cancer. This chain connects TRBV19 to TRBJ2-1; 11 positions agree with TRBD2. Here the sequenced sample was CD4+ or CD8+ T cells sorted from blood, taken in a trial of the OX40 agonist ivuxolimab. Written as DNA, the CDR3 is TGTGCCAGTAGGGATAGCGGGAGGGCCGACAATGAGCAGTTCTTC. Its protein product is CASRDSGRADNEQFF.